The next 27 T cell receptor beta chains were all read from a single sample in a study of blood T cell repertoires in COVID-19. TCRdb keeps only in-frame clones here, not all; method: immunoSEQ multiplex PCR. The data hold 430,000 or so clones, with 70% to 90% observed a single time. Sequencing was performed on peripheral blood. These receptors all come from a man aged 18 to 30 with COVID-19, enrolled during active disease.

A note on this clone: In the same sample, other DNA sequences code for this CDR3. The V and J genes are TRBV3-1 (or the pseudogene TRBV3-2) and TRBJ2-7; D is uncertain. The CDR3 length is 13 residues. The V gene lost 1 base and the J gene lost 1 base, with 5 bases spanning the gap. Germline V gene data show CDR1 as LGHDT and CDR2 as YNNKEL (reference sequence). The CDR3 protein is CASSQAVSYEQYF. CDR3 nucleotide sequence: TGTGCCAGCAGCCAAGCAGTATCCTACGAGCAGTACTTC.

The chain uses TRBV5-5 and TRBJ1-5; 9 bases match TRBD1. This CDR3 comprises 13 residues. V shed 3 bases and J 6 bases; nucleotides not matched to a gene: 1. CDR1 SGHKS and CDR2 YYEKEE come from the germline V gene (reference sequence). This chain's CDR3 is CASSSDRGQPQHF. For the CDR3, the DNA is TGTGCCAGCAGCTCGGACAGGGGTCAGCCCCAGCATTTT. The full variable domain, with the rest looked up from reference TRBV5-5 and TRBJ1-5, is DAGVTQSPTHLIKTRGQQVTLRCSPISGHKSVSWYQQVLGQGPQFIFQYYEKEERGRGNFPDRFSARQFPNYSSELNVNALLLGDSALYLCASSSDRGQPQHFGDGTRLSIL.

This chain connects TRBV30 to TRBJ2-5, with a tentative D call TRBD2 (6 bases). Between the trimmed V and J ends, which lost 4 bases and 2 bases, there was a span of 11 bases. The germline V gene has CDR1 GTSNPN and CDR2 SVGIG (reference sequence). CDR3 size: 13 residues. The chain's CDR3 is CAWKGLSQETQYF. The DNA for the CDR3 is TGTGCCTGGAAGGGACTTTCACAAGAGACCCAGTACTTC.

The chain joins TRBV5-1 to TRBJ2-5; weak D call: TRBD2 (6 bases). Germline loops: CDR1 SGHRS, CDR2 YFSETQ. V lost 4 bases, J lost 4 bases, and 11 bases lay in between. The length of the CDR3 is 13 residues. The CDR3 coding sequence is TGCGCCAGCAGCCCGGGAGTAGTAGAGACCCAGTACTTC. Residues: CASSPGVVETQYF.

The V gene is TRBV18, the J gene TRBJ2-7; TRBD2 aligns across 16 bases. Germline lookup yields CDR1 KGHSH and CDR2 LQKENI. The CDR3 is 17 residues long. J lost 5 bases, V lost 4 bases, and 8 bases had no gene match. This chain's CDR3 is CASSRSGLAGGRNEQYF. CDR3 DNA: TGTGCCAGCTCACGCTCGGGACTAGCGGGAGGGAGAAACGAGCAGTACTTC.

CDR3 protein: CATSRTSGGDYEQYF. CDR3 DNA: TGTGCCACCAGCAGGACTAGCGGGGGCGACTACGAGCAGTACTTC. The chain recombines TRBV15 with TRBJ2-7, with 12 bases fitting TRBD2. Looked up from germline, CDR1 is LNHNV and CDR2 is YYDKDF (reference sequence). The V segment lost 3 bases and the J segment 3 bases; nucleotides outside the gene matches: 3. This CDR3 is 15 amino acids long.

The genes are TRBV7-6 and TRBJ2-1; perhaps TRBD2 as D (6 bases). The V and J ends lost 4 bases and 5 bases respectively, with 12 bases between them. CDR1 and CDR2 (germline): SGHVS, FNYEAQ. The CDR3 contains 14 residues. CDR3 sequence: CASSSRLVNNEQFF. The CDR3 DNA is TGTGCCAGCAGCTCCCGACTAGTAAACAATGAGCAGTTCTTC.

The V and J genes are TRBV11-2 and TRBJ1-5; D remains unclear. CDR3 length: 13 amino acids. Trimming pared 2 bases from V and 6 bases from J, leaving 8 bases between. In germline, CDR1 is SGHAT, CDR2 FQNNGV. CDR3 in amino acids: CASSLKNSQPQHF. The DNA for the CDR3 is TGTGCCAGCAGCTTAAAAAACTCTCAGCCCCAGCATTTT.

This chain uses TRBV19 with TRBJ2-1; the match to TRBD1 covers 7 bases. The CDR3 runs to 16 residues. Germline CDR1 LNHDA, CDR2 SQIVND (reference sequence). V shed 3 bases and J 2 bases; nucleotides not matched to a gene: 7. CDR3 amino acids: CASSMQGQTPYNEQFF. DNA for the CDR3: TGTGCCAGTAGTATGCAGGGACAGACCCCCTACAATGAGCAGTTCTTC.

This clone was counted once. J is TRBJ2-1 and V is TRBV4-1, with D maybe TRBD2 (5 bases). CDR1 MGHRA and CDR2 YSYEKL come from the germline V gene. This CDR3 is 15 amino acids long. Trimming took 0 bases from V and 7 from J, leaving 13 bases between them. The CDR3 reads CASSQDLGLKNEQFF. The CDR3 region has the DNA TGCGCCAGCAGCCAAGATCTCGGACTTAAAAATGAGCAGTTCTTC.

The rearrangement uses TRBV5-5 and TRBJ2-7, with a weak D call TRBD1 (6 bases). Germline V gives CDR1 SGHKS, CDR2 YYEKEE (reference sequence). Trimming removed 5 bases from V and 0 bases from J, with 15 bases in between. This CDR3 has 15 amino acids. Written as DNA, the CDR3 is TGTGCCAGCAGTCCAGGGGTAGGGGGCTCCTACGAGCAGTACTTC. Protein sequence: CASSPGVGGSYEQYF.

The J gene is TRBJ2-2, the V gene TRBV7-2; 8 bases map to TRBD1. The CDR3 length is 15 residues. Germline trimming cut 5 bases from V and 7 bases from J; bases unmatched to any gene: 9. Germline lookup yields CDR1 SGHTA and CDR2 FQGNSA. The CDR3 bases are TGTGCCAGCAGCCCGAGACAGGGGACGGGCGGGGAGCTGTTTTTT. It specifies CASSPRQGTGGELFF.

This sequence joins TRBV9 and TRBJ2-2; 8 nucleotides align to TRBD1. Germline assignment: CDR1 SGDLS and CDR2 YYNGEE. Trimming removed 4 bases from V and 6 bases from J; junction bases left unmatched: 11. CDR3 length: 16 amino acids. CDR3 sequence (DNA): TGTGCCAGCAGCCCAGGGACAGGTAGTTTATCCGGGGAGCTGTTTTTT. Amino acid sequence: CASSPGTGSLSGELFF.

The rearrangement links TRBV20-1 to TRBJ2-1; 8 nucleotides line up with TRBD2. The germline CDR1 and CDR2 sequences are DFQATT and SNEGSKA (reference sequence). The V segment lost 3 bases and the J segment 7 bases; nucleotides outside the gene matches: 8. The CDR3 is made up of 14 amino acids. CDR3 DNA sequence: TGCAGTGCTAGTGCCAGCGGGAGAACTAATGAGCAGTTCTTC. Translating it yields CSASASGRTNEQFF.

In this sample, this clone turned up once. This rearrangement joins TRBV5-1 to TRBJ2-2; 8 bases agree with TRBD2. Germline V gene sequence: CDR1 SGHRS, CDR2 YFSETQ. Germline trimming cut 2 bases from V and 3 bases from J; bases unmatched to any gene: 6. The CDR3 is 16 amino acids. The chain's CDR3 is CASSLKVLADTGELFF. CDR3 sequence (DNA): TGCGCCAGCAGCTTAAAGGTACTAGCGGACACCGGGGAGCTGTTTTTT.

This sequence joins TRBV5-1 and TRBJ1-1; D is uncertain. The CDR3 covers 15 residues. Germline-derived CDR1 and CDR2 are SGHRS and YFSETQ. V lost 0 bases and J lost 0, with 9 bases in between. CDR3 bases: TGCGCCAGCAGCTTGGATCCAGGATTGAACACTGAAGCTTTCTTT. Encoded protein: CASSLDPGLNTEAFF.

The J gene is TRBJ2-5, the V gene TRBV3-1 (or the pseudogene TRBV3-2), with D tentatively TRBD1 (5 bases). V was cut by 2 bases and J by 5 bases, with 12 bases left in between. CDR1 LGHDT and CDR2 YNNKEL come from the germline V gene (reference sequence). This CDR3 contains 14 residues. The CDR3 DNA is TGTGCCAGCAGCCAATCAAGGTGGGGCGAGACCCAGTACTTC. Translating gives CASSQSRWGETQYF.

This sequence joins TRBV5-4 and TRBJ2-2, with 11 bases matching TRBD2. Germline CDR1 is SGHNT and CDR2 is YYREEE (reference sequence). The CDR3 loop spans 16 amino acids. Trimming cost V 2 bases and J 7 bases; bases outside gene matches: 7. The CDR3 protein is CASSFRLAGFGGELFF. In nucleotides, the CDR3 is TGTGCCAGCAGCTTCCGACTAGCGGGGTTTGGCGGGGAGCTGTTTTTT.

This clone was seen a handful of times. The V gene is TRBV6-1, the J gene TRBJ1-5; 7 bases are a match to TRBD1. Looked up from germline, CDR1 is MNHNS and CDR2 is SASEGT. Trimming cost V 3 bases and J 4 bases; bases outside gene matches: 9. The CDR3 length is 16 residues. The CDR3 loop is CASSDTTGATNQPQHF. As DNA, the CDR3 is TGTGCCAGCAGTGATACTACAGGGGCTACGAATCAGCCCCAGCATTTT.

The gene calls are TRBV7-8 and TRBJ2-7, with 8 bases identical to TRBD2. Germline V gene lookup returns CDR1 SGHVS and CDR2 FQNEAQ. The junction had 12 bases not matched to a gene; V was cut back by 5 bases and J by 3 bases. The CDR3 sequence is 16 residues long. The CDR3 region is CASSKGVGTSSYEQYF. In nucleotides, the CDR3 is TGTGCCAGCAGCAAAGGAGTGGGGACTAGTAGCTACGAGCAGTACTTC. The full variable domain, completed using reference TRBV7-8 and TRBJ2-7, is GAGVSQSPRYKVAKRGQDVALRCDPISGHVSLFWYQQALGQGPEFLTYFQNEAQLDKSGLPSDRFFAERPEGSVSTLKIQRTQQEDSAVYLCASSKGVGTSSYEQYFGPGTRLTVT.

CDR3 nucleotides: TGTGCCAGCAGTGAGAGGCATCGCACAGATACGCAGTATTTT. This gives the protein CASSERHRTDTQYF. V gene TRBV2 combines with J gene TRBJ2-3; D gene uncertain. This CDR3 comprises 14 residues. Germline loops: CDR1 SNHLY, CDR2 FYNNEI. V lost 3 bases and J 1 base, leaving 8 bases between the germline ends.

The chain carries TRBV3-1 (or the pseudogene TRBV3-2) and TRBJ1-4; 7 bases are a match to TRBD1. Germline loops: CDR1 LGHDT, CDR2 YNNKEL (reference sequence). The CDR3 loop spans 16 amino acids. The trim removed 0 bases at V and 3 bases at J, leaving 4 bases unmatched. CDR3 coding DNA: TGTGCCAGCAGCCAAGACAGGGGGACGTCTAATGAAAAACTGTTTTTT. It is translated as CASSQDRGTSNEKLFF.

This chain uses TRBV19 with TRBJ2-7; 9 bases are a match to TRBD1. The CDR3 consists of 15 residues. In germline, CDR1 is LNHDA, CDR2 SQIVND (reference sequence). V shed 6 bases, J shed 6 bases, and the junction held 12 bases outside the gene matches. The CDR3 here is CASSGSGTGSPEQYF. The CDR3 DNA is TGTGCCAGTAGCGGGTCCGGGACAGGGTCTCCCGAGCAGTACTTC.

This clone appeared once. This CDR3 is CASRKLAGPPNEQYF. CDR3 nucleotide sequence: TGTGCCAGCAGAAAACTAGCGGGACCCCCCAACGAGCAGTACTTC. The gene calls are TRBV21-1 and TRBJ2-7; TRBD2 is the table's D call, not checked against the DNA. TRBV21-1 is recorded as a pseudogene. CDR3 length: 15 amino acids.

The sample holds a few counts of this clone. The gene calls are TRBV6-6 and TRBJ2-5, with D maybe TRBD1 (6 bases). The germline V gene has CDR1 MNHNY and CDR2 SVGAGI (reference sequence). V was clipped by 6 bases and J by 2 bases, with 19 bases between them. The length of the CDR3 is 16 residues. The CDR3 DNA reads TGTGCCAGCAGATTTCTACCAGGGGCCGCACAAGAGACCCAGTACTTC. Translating gives CASRFLPGAAQETQYF.

The chain uses TRBV11-1 and TRBJ2-1; weak D call: TRBD2 (5 bases). There are 16 residues in the CDR3. The germline V gene has CDR1 SGHAT and CDR2 FQDESV (reference sequence). Trimming shortened V by 0 bases and J by 3 bases, and 12 bases separated the two germline ends. CDR3 sequence: CASSLARRTDYNEQFF. The CDR3 bases are TGTGCCAGCAGCTTAGCGCGGAGGACGGACTACAATGAGCAGTTCTTC.

This clone was seen just once. The V and J genes are TRBV5-8 and TRBJ2-1; 9 bases line up with TRBD1. The CDR3 is 20 residues long. V trimming: 1 base; J trimming: 0 bases; junction bases outside the gene matches: 14. Germline values: CDR1 SGHTS, CDR2 YDEGEE. The CDR3 sequence is CASSLWFGQGSSSSYNEQFF. CDR3 coding DNA: TGTGCCAGCAGCTTGTGGTTTGGACAGGGGTCGTCTAGCTCCTACAATGAGCAGTTCTTC.